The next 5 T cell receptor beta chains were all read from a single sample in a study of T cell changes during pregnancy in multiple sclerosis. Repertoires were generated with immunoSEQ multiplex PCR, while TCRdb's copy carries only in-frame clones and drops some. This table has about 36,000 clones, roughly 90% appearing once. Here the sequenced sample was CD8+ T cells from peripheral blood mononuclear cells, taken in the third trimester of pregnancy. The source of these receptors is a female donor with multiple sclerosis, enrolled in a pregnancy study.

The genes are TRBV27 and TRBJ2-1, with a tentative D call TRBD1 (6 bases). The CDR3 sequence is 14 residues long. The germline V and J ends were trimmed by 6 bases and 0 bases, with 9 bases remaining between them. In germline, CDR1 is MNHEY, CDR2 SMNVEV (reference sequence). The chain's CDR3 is CASRDSGSYNEQFF. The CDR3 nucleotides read TGTGCCAGCAGGGACAGCGGCTCCTACAATGAGCAGTTCTTC.

The DNA for the CDR3 is TGTGCCAGCAGCCTCAAAAGTACGGGTGACGAGCAGTACTTC. As protein: CASSLKSTGDEQYF. V gene TRBV5-4 combines with J gene TRBJ2-7, with D unclear. The germline V and J ends were trimmed by 4 bases and 5 bases, with 16 bases remaining between them. The CDR3 length is 14 residues. The germline V gene encodes CDR1 SGHNT and CDR2 YYREEE (reference sequence). Full variable domain (outside the CDR3, taken from reference TRBV5-4 and TRBJ2-7): ETGVTQSPTHLIKTRGQQVTLRCSSQSGHNTVSWYQQALGQGPQFIFQYYREEENGRGNFPPRFSGLQFPNYSSELNVNALELDDSALYLCASSLKSTGDEQYFGPGTRLTVT.

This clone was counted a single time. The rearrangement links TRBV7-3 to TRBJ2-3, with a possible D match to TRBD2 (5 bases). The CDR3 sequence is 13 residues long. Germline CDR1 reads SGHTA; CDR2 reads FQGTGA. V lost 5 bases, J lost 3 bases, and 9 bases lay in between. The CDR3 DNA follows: TGTGCCAGCAGCCAAGGCGGGACAGATACGCAGTATTTT. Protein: CASSQGGTDTQYF.

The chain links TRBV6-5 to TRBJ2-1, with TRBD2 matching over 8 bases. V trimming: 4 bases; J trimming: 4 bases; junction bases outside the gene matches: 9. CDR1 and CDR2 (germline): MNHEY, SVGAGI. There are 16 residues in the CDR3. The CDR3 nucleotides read TGTGCCAGCAGTTTCTACCCGGGGGGGGTTTACAATGAGCAGTTCTTC. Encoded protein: CASSFYPGGVYNEQFF.

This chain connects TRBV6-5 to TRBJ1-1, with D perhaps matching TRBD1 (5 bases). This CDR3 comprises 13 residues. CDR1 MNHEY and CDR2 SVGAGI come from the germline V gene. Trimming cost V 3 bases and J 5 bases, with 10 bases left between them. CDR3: CASSYSGGTEAFF. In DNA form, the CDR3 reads TGTGCCAGCAGTTATTCCGGGGGAACTGAAGCTTTCTTT.